The rows below give T cell receptor beta chains drawn from one sample of a study of cytomegalovirus exposure and HLA in healthy donors. Assay used: immunoSEQ multiplex PCR; TCRdb lists only in-frame clones, some missing. Among 130,000 to 150,000 clones listed, about three quarters were seen once. Sample: PBMCs. These receptors all come from a man between 35 and 55 years old in good health and CMV-seropositive. Both conserved end residues are part of each CDR3. The order of the fields is clone size, D gene, J gene, V gene, CDR3 protein, CDR3 DNA. A D gene is named only where the DNA matches it firmly. Clone size is stated in some rows and not others, as once, few, many or a class when expanded.

>few|TRBD1|TRBJ2-2|TRBV29-1
CSVGQGAPGELFF
TGCAGCGTGGGACAGGGGGCGCCTGGGGAGCTGTTTTTT
>.|TRBD1|TRBJ2-2|TRBV13
CASSPYTTGAGELFF
TGTGCCAGCAGCCCCTATACCACAGGGGCCGGGGAGCTGTTTTTT
>.|TRBD2|TRBJ2-7|TRBV19
CASSISPAGAYEQYF
TGTGCCAGTAGTATATCTCCAGCGGGAGCCTACGAGCAGTACTTC
>.|.|TRBJ2-5|TRBV11-3
CASSLTVQETQYF
TGTGCCAGCAGCTTGACAGTCCAAGAGACCCAGTACTTC
>once|TRBD2|TRBJ2-2|TRBV9
CASSVGASGDGELFF
TGTGCCAGCAGCGTAGGGGCTAGCGGGGACGGGGAGCTGTTTTTT
>few|TRBD1|TRBJ1-1|TRBV5-1
CASSLDGQGNTEAFF
TGCGCCAGCAGCTTGGATGGACAGGGGAACACTGAAGCTTTCTTT
>few|TRBD1|TRBJ1-3|TRBV4-1
CASSRDRTGNTIYF
TGCGCCAGCAGTCGGGACAGAACTGGAAACACCATATATTTT
>few|TRBD2|TRBJ2-2|TRBV5-1
CASSLTGTSGTGELFF
TGCGCCAGCAGCTTGACCGGGACTAGCGGGACCGGGGAGCTGTTTTTT
>.|TRBD1|TRBJ2-7|TRBV6-1
CASSPGQGTEEQYF
TGTGCCAGCAGCCCGGGACAGGGAACGGAAGAGCAGTACTTC
>.|.|TRBJ1-2|TRBV27
CASRDPGRAKGYTF
TGTGCCAGCAGGGACCCGGGCAGGGCGAAGGGCTACACCTTC
>.|TRBD2|TRBJ2-3|TRBV11-1
CASRKSGRRADTQYF
TGTGCCAGCAGAAAAAGCGGGAGGCGCGCAGATACGCAGTATTTT
>.|TRBD1|TRBJ1-2|TRBV23-1
CASSPDRGVYGYTF
TGCGCCAGCAGTCCTGACAGGGGGGTCTATGGCTACACCTTC
>.|.|TRBJ2-7|TRBV14
CASSQDQGYRTNMVQYF
TGTGCCAGCAGCCAAGATCAGGGCTACCGGACGAATATGGTGCAGTACTTC
>.|.|TRBJ2-7|TRBV19
CASSRTRGPDEQYF
TGTGCCAGTAGTAGGACCAGGGGTCCCGACGAGCAGTACTTC
>.|TRBD1|TRBJ2-7|TRBV18
CASSLTGSGYEQYF
TGTGCCAGCTCACTGACAGGGTCCGGCTACGAGCAGTACTTC
>.|TRBD1|TRBJ2-7|TRBV5-5
CASRLTGGDEQYF
TGTGCCAGCAGGTTGACAGGGGGGGACGAGCAGTACTTC
>.|.|TRBJ1-1|TRBV28
CASSLVDRGAFF
TGTGCCAGCAGTTTAGTGGATAGGGGCGCTTTCTTT
>few|.|TRBJ2-1|TRBV2
CASCYSNNEQFF
TGTGCCAGCTGCTACAGCAACAATGAGCAGTTCTTC
>.|TRBD1|TRBJ1-2|TRBV28
CASHRDSNYGYTF
TGTGCCAGTCATAGGGACAGTAACTATGGCTACACCTTC
>.|.|TRBJ1-5|TRBV6-1
CASSPTRGQPQHF
TGTGCCAGCAGCCCCACCAGGGGTCAGCCCCAGCATTTT
>.|.|TRBJ2-1|TRBV7-3
CASSAALGGEQFF
TGTGCCAGCAGCGCCGCACTAGGGGGTGAGCAGTTCTTC
>.|.|TRBJ1-2|TRBV25-1
CASSGHRSNYGYTF
TGTGCCAGCAGTGGACACCGAAGTAACTATGGCTACACCTTC
>.|.|TRBJ1-3|TRBV7-5
CVRSLLYLSGNTIYF
TGTGTCAGAAGCTTACTATACCTCTCTGGAAACACCATATATTTT
>.|TRBD1|TRBJ2-7|TRBV5-1
CASSLGTGENLLYEQYF
TGCGCCAGCAGTTTGGGGACAGGCGAGAACCTTTTATACGAGCAGTACTTC
>.|TRBD1|TRBJ2-7|TRBV28
CASRYAGTGSYEQYF
TGTGCCAGCAGGTATGCCGGGACAGGGTCGTACGAGCAGTACTTC
>.|TRBD2|TRBJ2-5|TRBV9
CASSPMGLAVEETQYF
TGTGCCAGCAGCCCCATGGGACTAGCGGTCGAAGAGACCCAGTACTTC
>.|.|TRBJ1-2|TRBV6-5
CASRATSQHNYGYTF
TGTGCCAGCAGAGCGACTTCCCAACATAACTATGGCTACACCTTC
>.|.|TRBJ2-7|TRBV5-1
CASSLWMGSEQYF
TGCGCCAGCAGCTTGTGGATGGGGAGCGAGCAGTACTTC
>.|.|TRBJ2-1|TRBV5-6
CASSSYNEQFF
TGTGCCAGCAGCTCTTACAATGAGCAGTTCTTC
>.|TRBD1|TRBJ1-3|TRBV5-1
CASSFLGQGAGNTTYF
TGCGCCAGCTCCTTCCTCGGACAGGGTGCAGGAAACACCACATATTTT
>.|.|TRBJ2-5|TRBV7-6
CASSLMADEEGTQYF
TGTGCCAGCAGCTTAATGGCAGACGAAGAGGGGACCCAGTACTTC
>.|.|TRBJ1-1|TRBV28
CATDVSHSSGNTEALF
TGTGCCACCGACGTTTCCCACTCCTCCGGGAACACTGAAGCTCTCTTT
>.|.|TRBJ2-5|TRBV6-5
CASSATEMQQETQYF
TGTGCCAGCAGCGCGACAGAGATGCAACAAGAGACCCAGTACTTC
>.|TRBD2|TRBJ2-4|TRBV10-3
CAISAEREISKNIQYF
TGTGCCATCAGTGCCGAGCGGGAGATCTCCAAAAACATTCAGTACTTC
>.|TRBD1|TRBJ2-3|TRBV7-2
CASSPDRGTDTQYF
TGTGCCAGCAGCCCGGACAGGGGCACAGATACGCAGTATTTT